Listed below are T cell receptor beta chains from one sample, sequenced in a study of blood T cell repertoires in COVID-19. Some clones are missing from TCRdb's copy, which holds only in-frame ones; the method was immunoSEQ multiplex PCR. The data show just under 85,000 clones, with around 86% seen just once and about 8% held by the top ten. Sequencing input: peripheral blood. The receptor set was obtained from a man older than 75 with active or convalescent COVID-19. Both conserved end residues are part of each CDR3. The order of the fields is V gene, CDR3 protein.

V: TRBV19; CDR3: CASSSTGTGYGYTF
V: TRBV28; CDR3: CASSLSAGVFTNYGYTF
V: TRBV3-1/TRBV3-2; CDR3: CASSQGLGAYNSPLHF
V: TRBV6-5; CDR3: CASRTGGLETQYF
V: TRBV5-4; CDR3: CASSLALDTQYF
V: TRBV28; CDR3: CASSPLGQGSGNEQFF
V: TRBV27; CDR3: CASSKRQGFTGELFF
V: TRBV6-1; CDR3: CASSERDRGGGYTF
V: TRBV7-9; CDR3: CASSTGGPSETQYF
V: TRBV7-6; CDR3: CASSLGAGVGNTIYF
V: TRBV19; CDR3: CASKVARASYNEQFF
V: TRBV19; CDR3: CASSTKTGTGELFF
V: TRBV11-1; CDR3: CASRKGLALPGELFF
V: TRBV2; CDR3: CASNPGGTRGETQYF
V: TRBV5-1; CDR3: CASSASPGTSGRSTDTQYF
V: TRBV7-3; CDR3: CASSLWPAGTGANVLTF
V: TRBV5-1; CDR3: CASSLGQGSEKLFF
V: TRBV28; CDR3: CASRQGFEAFF
V: TRBV7-6; CDR3: CASSFGTSGSGNEQFF
V: TRBV5-1; CDR3: CASSGRTSGPEDTQYF
V: TRBV7-9; CDR3: CASRRSSGYTGELFF
V: TRBV3-1/TRBV3-2; CDR3: CASSRTSGRTYNEQFF
V: TRBV11-3; CDR3: CASSLPPRYNEQFF
V: TRBV14; CDR3: CASSQDPAGAPFF
V: TRBV2; CDR3: CASTPQGLTDTQYF
V: TRBV19; CDR3: CASSTGTSGNNEQFF
V: TRBV3-1/TRBV3-2; CDR3: CASSQGGTHTEAFF
V: TRBV3-1/TRBV3-2; CDR3: CASSLAQTGKTEAFF
V: TRBV20-1; CDR3: CSADYTDTQYF
V: TRBV19; CDR3: CASSPEGSREGNYGYTF
V: TRBV30; CDR3: CAWSLGVGDQPQHF
V: TRBV4-1; CDR3: CASSHSVGKYSNQPQHF
V: TRBV19; CDR3: CASSIGGTVNQPQHF
V: TRBV5-1; CDR3: CASSFDRGASNTEAFF
V: TRBV15; CDR3: CATSRGWPGQNTIYF
V: TRBV9; CDR3: CASSVELTGELFF
V: TRBV5-1; CDR3: CASSPGAGSNQPQHF
V: TRBV5-1; CDR3: CASSSGAGGRSTEAFF
V: TRBV23-1; CDR3: CASSLAVRTDTQYF
V: TRBV27; CDR3: CASSWRQAETEAFF
V: TRBV7-2; CDR3: CASSPQGAINTEAFF
V: TRBV5-4; CDR3: CASSLGGGTGELFF
V: TRBV6-4; CDR3: CASSSQGNGDTEAFF
V: TRBV29-1; CDR3: CSAGDSLTDTQYF
V: TRBV11-2; CDR3: CASSARGAGTSDTQYF
V: TRBV6-5; CDR3: CASSYSIGQQNYGYTF
V: TRBV12-3/TRBV12-4; CDR3: CASGVRGNEKLFF
V: TRBV2; CDR3: CASRMAARGQYNEQFF